A selection of T cell receptor beta chains follows, all from one sample in a study of OX40 agonist ivuxolimab in advanced cancers. Assay: immunoSEQ multiplex PCR; the TCRdb copy retains only in-frame clones and omits some. This table holds 70,000 to 75,000 clones, roughly four fifths found once. This sample comprised CD4+ or CD8+ T cells sorted from blood, obtained in a trial of the OX40 agonist ivuxolimab. The receptors stem from an adult with an advanced solid tumor such as melanoma, head and neck, liver or kidney cancer. CDR3s leave out the opening cysteine and the closing phenylalanine or tryptophan. Each record gives: J gene, V gene, CDR3 protein.

TRBJ2-2 | TRBV28 | ASSLGDSPTGELF
TRBJ2-7 | TRBV5-1 | ASSFGDRSSYEQY
TRBJ1-2 | TRBV20-1 | SARERGGYT
TRBJ1-4 | TRBV5-4 | ASSLDPGTDEKLF
TRBJ2-2 | TRBV6-6 | AIQGGNTGELF
TRBJ2-6 | TRBV19 | ASDRGSPSGANVLT
TRBJ2-2 | TRBV9 | ASSVEPAGVHTGELF
TRBJ2-1 | TRBV6-1 | ASSAGPGLYNEQF
TRBJ2-5 | TRBV2 | ASSPRVGGETQY
TRBJ1-2 | TRBV5-1 | ASSLLNRANYGYT
TRBJ2-1 | TRBV14 | ASSLTSGRLDEQF
TRBJ2-7 | TRBV19 | ASSPSFAGRYEQY
TRBJ2-1 | TRBV21-1 | ASSKDTASGRSSPEQF
TRBJ2-3 | TRBV9 | ASSAGMYQDTQY
TRBJ1-5 | TRBV28 | ASSFTGTGGIQPQH
TRBJ2-7 | TRBV11-2 | ASSLVRTPYEQY
TRBJ1-5 | TRBV7-2 | ASSSQTGRSNQPQH
TRBJ2-1 | TRBV4-1 | ASSPAGLSYNEQF
TRBJ1-2 | TRBV5-1 | ASTTGTGPVYGYT
TRBJ2-3 | TRBV5-1 | ASSLDRGTDTQY
TRBJ1-3 | TRBV5-6 | ASSIDAGLSGNTIY
TRBJ2-5 | TRBV7-9 | ASSPGTSGTYQETQY
TRBJ2-3 | TRBV6-6 | ASSYSTGFTDTQY
TRBJ2-1 | TRBV9 | ASSVEVANEQF
TRBJ1-3 | TRBV18 | ASSPGTGNTIY
TRBJ1-1 | TRBV27 | ASSLNVLNTEAF
TRBJ2-7 | TRBV28 | ASSLVGAYEQY
TRBJ1-1 | TRBV7-7 | ASSPWTGGETEAF
TRBJ2-1 | TRBV28 | ASSQPTTGQYNEQF
TRBJ2-5 | TRBV5-1 | ASSLAGTRQETQY
TRBJ1-3 | TRBV5-4 | ASSLGSGAGNTIY
TRBJ1-5 | TRBV5-1 | ASSLAADTNQPQH
TRBJ2-6 | TRBV7-2 | ASSLVAGAGANVLT
TRBJ2-1 | TRBV9 | ASSATGNDNEQF
TRBJ2-7 | TRBV28 | ASSLYRGKQY
TRBJ2-5 | TRBV5-1 | ASSWGTSTDSETQY
TRBJ1-2 | TRBV6-5 | ASSPDRDYGYT
TRBJ1-2 | TRBV6-1 | ASSMGHNYGYT
TRBJ2-1 | TRBV14 | ASSQKAAGRSTRVVGF
TRBJ2-3 | TRBV29-1 | SVDQGADTQY
TRBJ1-5 | TRBV19 | ASSRTGDGQPQH
TRBJ1-5 | TRBV5-4 | ASNPSMRQGNSNQPQH
TRBJ1-6 | TRBV9 | ASSVGQDDSPLH
TRBJ2-5 | TRBV5-4 | ASSLAGGSGETQY
TRBJ2-6 | TRBV6-5 | ASSYLATGANVLT
TRBJ1-2 | TRBV2 | ASSASGQNYGYT
TRBJ2-3 | TRBV7-2 | ASSLRVGRVDTQY
TRBJ2-2 | TRBV11-2 | ASSQGASGSGVPGELF
TRBJ2-3 | TRBV7-2 | ASNIYTDTQY
TRBJ2-7 | TRBV5-6 | ASSHQGLDEQY
TRBJ1-4 | TRBV2 | ASSERPTNEKLF
TRBJ2-2 | TRBV5-4 | ASSLVGGGELF
TRBJ2-1 | TRBV6-6 | ASSYSSGPAHEQF
TRBJ2-5 | TRBV7-2 | ASRRGPYQQETQY